These T cell receptor beta chains were read from a single sample in a study of blood T cells in healthy people across ages. One entry per CDR3 protein results from TCRdb running MiXCR on the 5' RACE reads. The top ten hold about 32% of the sample, which has over 600,000 distinct CDR3 sequences, roughly 43% seen once. The sequencing input was blood. These receptors all come from a man at least 80 years old in good health. The CDR3 runs from the conserved cysteine through the conserved F or W. The D gene is left open where the match is weak. Where a row states a size, it is once, few, many or the class of an expanded clone; other rows omit it.

j_call clone_size v_call d_call cdr3_aa cdr3_nt
TRBJ2-3 many TRBV6-6 TRBD2 CASTQRRGNTDTQYF TGTGCCAGCACACAAAGGCGGGGGAACACAGATACGCAGTATTTT
TRBJ1-2 few TRBV19 - CASSNKGIGGYTF TGTGCCAGTAGTAACAAGGGTATAGGTGGCTACACCTTC
TRBJ1-1 - TRBV7-6 - CASSPQVQWEVNTEAFF TGTGCCAGCAGCCCGCAGGTTCAGTGGGAGGTGAACACTGAAGCTTTCTTT
TRBJ1-1 - TRBV30 TRBD1 CAWSTTGGTEAFF TGTGCCTGGAGTACTACAGGGGGGACTGAAGCTTTCTTT
TRBJ2-3 - TRBV6-2/TRBV6-3 TRBD2 CASSDGLAGPYTDTQYF TGTGCCAGCAGTGACGGACTAGCGGGACCCTACACAGATACGCAGTATTTT
TRBJ2-2 - TRBV12-3/TRBV12-4 TRBD2 CASSFSSGGTNTGELFF TGTGCCAGCAGTTTTTCTAGCGGGGGGACAAACACCGGGGAGCTGTTTTTT
TRBJ1-1 many TRBV15 - CATSREGGRLNTEAFF TGTGCCACCAGCAGAGAGGGGGGGCGTTTGAACACTGAAGCTTTCTTT
TRBJ2-1 - TRBV18 TRBD2 CASSPISGRGEQFF TGTGCCAGCTCACCAATAAGCGGGAGGGGTGAGCAGTTCTTC
TRBJ2-3 many TRBV4-3 TRBD2 CASSQDSLAGPEDTQYF TGCGCCAGCAGCCAAGATAGTCTAGCGGGACCGGAAGATACGCAGTATTTT
TRBJ2-6 few TRBV12-5 - CASGAARSGANVLTF TGTGCTAGTGGAGCAGCCCGCTCTGGGGCCAACGTCCTGACTTTC
TRBJ1-1 - TRBV7-2 TRBD1 CASSLGRQGVGAFF TGTGCCAGCAGCTTAGGACGACAGGGTGTTGGAGCTTTCTTT
TRBJ2-1 few TRBV6-2/TRBV6-3 TRBD2 CASSYSGGEQFF TGTGCCAGCAGTTACAGCGGGGGGGAGCAGTTCTTC
TRBJ2-4 - TRBV7-8 - CASSFAGDLNIQYF TGTGCCAGCAGCTTCGCAGGGGACTTAAACATTCAGTACTTC
TRBJ2-5 - TRBV29-1 TRBD2 CSVGTSVGSVNEQYF TGCAGCGTCGGGACTAGCGTAGGGAGTGTCAATGAGCAGTACTTC
TRBJ2-2 - TRBV7-9 - CASSHSAGELFF TGTGCCAGCAGCCATAGCGCCGGGGAGCTGTTTTTT
TRBJ2-1 few TRBV24-1 TRBD2 CATSDTRGGSYNEQFF TGTGCCACCAGTGATACTCGCGGGGGGTCTTACAATGAGCAGTTCTTC
TRBJ1-1 once TRBV6-5 - CASRPPQAMNTEAFF TGCGCCAGCAGGCCACCACAGGCAATGAACACTGAAGCTTTCTTT
TRBJ2-7 - TRBV7-2 - CASSFKGLFNEQYF TGTGCCAGCAGCTTCAAGGGACTGTTCAATGAGCAGTACTTC
TRBJ2-3 few TRBV4-1 - CASGSRAGEVPDTQYF TGCGCCAGCGGCTCCCGGGCAGGGGAAGTTCCAGATACGCAGTATTTT
TRBJ2-3 - TRBV20-1 - CSARPLSGGDTDTQYF TGCAGTGCTAGACCCCTCTCCGGGGGTGACACAGATACGCAGTATTTT
TRBJ1-1 few TRBV6-1 - CASSEDGGSNTEAFF TGTGCCAGCAGTGAAGACGGAGGGTCGAACACTGAAGCTTTCTTT
TRBJ2-5 - TRBV7-2 - CASSPSGTKETQYF TGTGCCAGCAGCCCCTCCGGGACCAAAGAGACCCAGTACTTC
TRBJ1-4 - TRBV3-1 - CASSRDEKLFF TGTGCCAGCAGCCGGGATGAAAAACTGTTTTTT
TRBJ2-2 few TRBV2 - CATSSDSPNTGELFF TGTGCCACCAGTTCGGACTCGCCAAACACCGGGGAGCTGTTTTTT
TRBJ2-3 once TRBV6-2/TRBV6-3 TRBD1 CASRFPGQGSDTQYF TGTGCCAGCAGATTTCCGGGACAGGGGTCAGATACGCAGTATTTT
TRBJ2-5 - TRBV10-3 - CAISEPRGPQETQYF TGTGCCATCAGTGAGCCCCGGGGGCCACAAGAGACCCAGTACTTC
TRBJ2-1 few TRBV18 TRBD2 CASSPTSGGDNEQFF TGTGCCAGCTCACCAACTAGCGGGGGTGACAATGAGCAGTTCTTC
TRBJ2-3 few TRBV29-1 - CSVEGRQGGPDTQYF TGCAGCGTTGAAGGTCGGCAGGGTGGCCCAGATACGCAGTATTTT
TRBJ2-3 - TRBV28 TRBD1 CASSLKGAGTDTQYF TGTGCCAGCAGTTTAAAGGGGGCGGGCACAGATACGCAGTATTTT
TRBJ2-3 - TRBV4-1 TRBD2 CASSLGRGTVTDTQYF TGCGCCAGCAGCCTCGGGAGGGGCACGGTGACAGATACGCAGTATTTT
TRBJ2-4 - TRBV20-1 TRBD2 CSAGEGAKNIQYF TGCAGTGCTGGGGAGGGGGCCAAAAACATTCAGTACTTC
TRBJ2-1 - TRBV6-5 - CASSYIGEGLYNEQFF TGTGCCAGCAGTTACATAGGAGAGGGGCTTTACAATGAGCAGTTCTTC
TRBJ1-1 - TRBV6-6 TRBD1 CASNNRGPTMNTEAFF TGTGCCAGCAATAACAGGGGCCCGACAATGAACACTGAAGCTTTCTTT